The clone carrying this TCR beta chain appeared a single time. What it binds is not known. The assay was immunoSEQ multiplex PCR, and TCRdb's table has in-frame clones only and misses some. The table has 90,000 or so clones, 95% to 98% seen once. The J segment lost 3 bases and the V segment lost 4 bases, leaving 5 bases of the junction unmatched. The CDR3 covers 15 residues. The V gene's germline CDR1 is MDHEN and CDR2 SYDVKM. The sample belongs to a study of cytomegalovirus exposure and HLA in healthy donors. Overall study results and limits: Rare TCR sequences predominated, though certain public TCRs were found in many donors.

The chain employs TRBV28 and TRBJ2-3, with 9 nucleotides matching TRBD2. Input material: PBMCs. The clonotype comes from a man between 18 and 35 years old in good health and CMV-seronegative. CDR3 residues: CASSWASGITDTQYF. CDR3 sequence (DNA): TGTGCCAGCAGTTGGGCTAGCGGGATAACAGATACGCAGTATTTT. The whole variable domain, remainder taken from reference TRBV28 and TRBJ2-3, is DVKVTQSSRYLVKRTGEKVFLECVQDMDHENMFWYRQDPGLGLRLIYFSYDVKMKEKGDIPEGYSVSREKKERFSLILESASTNQTSMYLCASSWASGITDTQYFGPGTRLTVL.